One and the same sample provided the 8 T cell receptor beta chains below, sequenced in a study of graft-versus-host responses after intestinal transplantation. Only in-frame clones appear in the TCRdb table, and some are missing; sequencing was by immunoSEQ multiplex PCR. The table lists roughly 60,000 clones, about 90% of them singletons. Sequencing was performed on PBMCs, taken roughly 120 days after intestinal transplantation. Every receptor here comes from a human patient who received an intestinal transplant, so some T cells may come from the graft donor.

This clone was seen a few times. V and J are TRBV28 and TRBJ2-1, with unresolved D. The germline gives CDR1 MDHEN, CDR2 SYDVKM. V was cut by 7 bases and J by 8 bases, with 12 bases left in between. CDR3 length: 12 residues. For the CDR3, the DNA is TGTGCCAGCACCTCGGGCAGGTATGAGCAGTTCTTC. It is translated as CASTSGRYEQFF.

The chain employs TRBV28 and TRBJ2-1; 9 positions match TRBD1. Germline V gene lookup returns CDR1 MDHEN and CDR2 SYDVKM. The CDR3 consists of 17 residues. Trimming cost V 6 bases and J 7 bases; bases outside gene matches: 16. CDR3 loop: CASSPGQGLPVDNEQFF. CDR3 DNA: TGTGCCAGCAGCCCGGGACAGGGACTCCCCGTGGATAATGAGCAGTTCTTC. Using reference TRBV28 and TRBJ2-1 for the parts outside the CDR3, the full variable domain is DVKVTQSSRYLVKRTGEKVFLECVQDMDHENMFWYRQDPGLGLRLIYFSYDVKMKEKGDIPEGYSVSREKKERFSLILESASTNQTSMYLCASSPGQGLPVDNEQFFGPGTRLTVL.

The CDR3 sequence: CATSRGAPLSSGANVLTF. Written as DNA, the CDR3 is TGTGCCACCAGCAGAGGGGCCCCCCTGAGCTCTGGGGCCAACGTCCTGACTTTC. The chain couples TRBV15 to TRBJ2-6; D unclear. The CDR3 has 18 residues. Germline-derived CDR1 and CDR2 are LNHNV and YYDKDF (reference sequence). Trimming removed 1 base at V and 0 bases at J, with 13 bases between.

This chain uses TRBV2 with TRBJ2-2; TRBD2 aligns across 7 bases. CDR1 SNHLY and CDR2 FYNNEI come from the germline V gene. The CDR3 extends over 17 amino acids. V dropped 2 bases and J dropped 4; count of bases not matched to a gene: 10. CDR3 sequence reads: CASSENPLGGVTGELFF. In nucleotides, the CDR3 is TGTGCCAGCAGTGAAAACCCGTTGGGGGGGGTCACCGGGGAGCTGTTTTTT.

The rearrangement uses TRBV27 and TRBJ1-4; 9 nucleotides agree with TRBD1. This CDR3 spans 15 amino acids. Trimming removed 4 bases from V and 5 bases from J; junction bases left unmatched: 5. CDR1 is MNHEY and CDR2 is SMNVEV in the germline V gene (reference sequence). In nucleotides, the CDR3 is TGTGCCAGCAGTTCATGGGGACAGGGCAATGAAAAACTGTTTTTT. It is translated as CASSSWGQGNEKLFF.

The V gene is TRBV28, the J gene TRBJ2-3; the match to TRBD2 covers 8 bases. Germline CDR1 and CDR2: MDHEN and SYDVKM. With V trimmed by 5 bases and J by 4 bases, 11 bases remained unmatched. The CDR3 runs 16 residues. CDR3 amino acids: CASSGAGGHFPDTQYF. The CDR3 DNA reads as TGTGCCAGCAGTGGGGCGGGAGGTCACTTTCCAGATACGCAGTATTTT.

The chain recombines TRBV4-1 with TRBJ2-1; possibly TRBD2 for D (5 bases). This CDR3 region has 16 residues. V lost 3 bases and J 8 bases, leaving 20 bases between the germline ends. From germline, CDR1 is MGHRA and CDR2 YSYEKL. This chain's CDR3 is CASSQSVAGPRDEQFF. CDR3 bases: TGCGCCAGCAGCCAGTCTGTCGCGGGCCCTAGGGATGAGCAGTTCTTC.

This clone appeared once. This chain connects TRBV7-3 to TRBJ2-2, with TRBD2 matching over 13 bases. This CDR3 region has 15 residues. V lost 4 bases and J lost 7; bases outside the gene matches: 3. Germline CDR1 SGHTA, CDR2 FQGTGA. The CDR3 loop reads CASSSGTSGVGELFF. The CDR3 DNA reads TGTGCCAGCAGCTCCGGGACTAGCGGGGTCGGGGAGCTGTTTTTT.